This T cell receptor beta chain was observed in a study of T cells after yellow fever vaccination. This clonotype was seen many times. Germline trimming cut 3 bases from V and 4 bases from J; bases unmatched to any gene: 5. The CDR3 spans 16 residues. Germline CDR1 LGHNA, CDR2 YSLEER. TCRdb redid the calling of the 5' RACE reads with MiXCR, one entry per CDR3 protein. The data show tens of thousands of distinct CDR3 sequences, roughly 5.9% seen once. Sequences were derived from PBMCs, either bulk or a sorted T-cell subset (CD4+, CD8+, memory, or dextramer-sorted; not recorded which), sampled on the day of the yellow fever booster vaccination. The clonotype comes from a man aged 25 to 40 who received the YFV17D yellow fever vaccine. The chain couples TRBV4-3 to TRBJ2-1, with 11 bases matching TRBD2. Here the CDR3 reads CASSQGLAESYNEQFF. CDR3 bases: TGCGCCAGCAGCCAGGGACTAGCGGAGAGTTACAATGAGCAGTTCTTC.